Below are 30 T cell receptor beta chains sequenced from a single sample in a study of T cells in Graves' hyperthyroidism and ophthalmopathy (dated by TCRdb to between 2018 and 2021). The receptor library was made with multiplex PCR. Sequencing used an Illumina HiSeq 2000. The TCR beta CDR3 regions were amplified from the RNA transcripts. The TCR CDR3 was subjected to a first round of RT-PCR using the HTBI primer set and the Qiagen OneStep RT-PCR kit. Using fastp at Q25 and MiXCR, TCRdb reprocessed the public reads and kept productive beta chains. CDR3 protein duplicates are merged, each entry listing the most common genes and DNA. The sample profile shows about 560,000 distinct CDR3 sequences; about 15% of them were found once. Roughly 6.6% of the sample comes from the top ten. Sample: blood. The receptor source for this set is a woman aged 25 to 39 with Graves' hyperthyroidism.

On this clonotype: Just one base apart from a much larger clone, this may be a read error. This chain connects TRBV20-1 to TRBJ2-3, with 7 bases fitting TRBD2. This CDR3 has 13 amino acids. With V trimmed by 5 bases and J by 4 bases, 6 bases remained unmatched. Germline CDR1 and CDR2: DFQATT and SNEGSKA (reference sequence). Here the CDR3 reads CSAGGGLADTQYF. Here the CDR3 DNA reads TGCAGTGCTGGTGGCGGACTAGCAGATACGCAGTATTTT.

This rearrangement joins TRBV7-9 to TRBJ2-2; 7 positions agree with TRBD1. The V gene's germline CDR1 is SEHNR and CDR2 FQNEAQ (reference sequence). V trimming: 5 bases; J trimming: 5 bases; junction bases outside the gene matches: 8. There are 15 residues in the CDR3. Here the CDR3 DNA reads TGTGCCAGCAGCCCGGACAGGTTTGGTACCGGGGAGCTGTTTTTT. Translated: CASSPDRFGTGELFF.

This chain joins TRBV9 and TRBJ1-1; D not resolved. The CDR3 length is 14 residues. Germline lookup yields CDR1 SGDLS and CDR2 YYNGEE. The germline V and J ends were trimmed by 3 bases and 7 bases, with 16 bases remaining between them. The CDR3 region is CASSARTGRSEAFF. In nucleotides, the CDR3 is TGTGCCAGCAGCGCCCGGACGGGCCGCAGTGAAGCTTTCTTT.

This clonotype was detected many times. This chain links TRBV7-8 with TRBJ2-7, with no clear D. Looked up from germline, CDR1 is SGHVS and CDR2 is FQNEAQ. The V and J ends lost 3 bases and 2 bases respectively, with 11 bases between them. The CDR3 covers 14 residues. The CDR3 loop is CASSFGSPTYEQYF. In DNA, the CDR3 is TGTGCCAGCAGCTTTGGCAGCCCAACCTACGAGCAGTACTTC.

This sequence joins TRBV4-1 and TRBJ2-1; 12 nucleotides align to TRBD2. Germline V gene data show CDR1 as MGHRA and CDR2 as YSYEKL. CDR3 length equals 17 residues. V was pared by 2 bases and J by 2 bases, with 4 bases of the junction left unmatched. The CDR3 DNA reads TGCGCCAGCAGCCAACTAGCGGGAGGGCCCCCCTACAATGAGCAGTTCTTC. Translation: CASSQLAGGPPYNEQFF.

This clonotype was seen repeatedly, ten times or more. The V call is TRBV6-1, the J call TRBJ2-7; D gene ambiguous. Germline CDR1 reads MNHNS; CDR2 reads SASEGT. Trimming removed 3 bases at V and 2 bases at J, with 14 bases between. This CDR3 is built from 15 residues. The CDR3 region is CASSDGSGNPYEQYF. CDR3 sequence (DNA): TGTGCCAGCAGTGACGGGTCGGGCAACCCCTACGAGCAGTACTTC.

The rearrangement uses TRBV27 and TRBJ1-2, with a weak D call TRBD1 (6 bases). This CDR3 has 11 amino acids. V was shortened by 11 bases and J by 7 bases, with 14 bases between the two germline ends. Germline CDR1 is MNHEY and CDR2 is SMNVEV (reference sequence). CDR3 bases: TGTGCCGGGCGGGCGGGGGCTGGCTACACCTTC. Amino acid sequence: CAGRAGAGYTF.

This clonotype was seen repeatedly, ten times or more. The rearrangement joins TRBV28 to TRBJ2-3, with D perhaps being TRBD1 or TRBD2 (5 bases each). Germline CDR1 is MDHEN and CDR2 is SYDVKM. There are 19 residues in the CDR3. Trimming took 3 bases from V and 0 from J, leaving 22 bases between them. The CDR3 sequence: CASSFFGIRDPTSTDTQYF. The CDR3 nucleotides are TGTGCCAGCAGTTTCTTTGGTATTCGGGACCCAACTAGCACAGATACGCAGTATTTT.

This clonotype was counted ten times or more. V usage is TRBV14 and J usage is TRBJ1-2, with D uncertain. Germline V gene sequence: CDR1 SGHDN, CDR2 FVKESK. V was cut by 0 bases and J by 2 bases, with 1 base left in between. The CDR3 is 12 amino acids. The CDR3 DNA reads TGTGCCAGCAGCCAAGAGAACTATGGCTACACCTTC. Amino acids: CASSQENYGYTF. Full variable domain (missing parts from reference TRBV14 and TRBJ1-2): EAGVTQFPSHSVIEKGQTVTLRCDPISGHDNLYWYRRVMGKEIKFLLHFVKESKQDESGMPNNRFLAERTGGTYSTLKVQPAELEDSGVYFCASSQENYGYTFGSGTRLTVV.

The chain couples TRBV7-8 to TRBJ2-7; D is undetermined. V was shortened by 5 bases and J by 5 bases, with 10 bases between the two germline ends. This CDR3 comprises 12 residues. From germline, CDR1 is SGHVS and CDR2 FQNEAQ. The DNA of the CDR3 is TGTGCCAGCAGCCCCCCTTCGAACGAGCAGTACTTC. It translates to CASSPPSNEQYF. The full variable domain, rest sourced from reference TRBV7-8 and TRBJ2-7, is GAGVSQSPRYKVAKRGQDVALRCDPISGHVSLFWYQQALGQGPEFLTYFQNEAQLDKSGLPSDRFFAERPEGSVSTLKIQRTQQEDSAVYLCASSPPSNEQYFGPGTRLTVT.

This clonotype was observed a handful of times. The V and J genes are TRBV5-1 and TRBJ2-3; perhaps TRBD1 as D (5 bases). V was trimmed by 4 bases and J by 5 bases, leaving 14 bases between them. CDR1 is SGHRS, CDR2 YFSETQ, per germline. The CDR3 covers 14 residues. The CDR3 DNA is TGCGCCAGCAGCATAGACCAGGGCCGAGATACGCAGTATTTT. It yields the protein CASSIDQGRDTQYF.

This clonotype showed up many times. The rearrangement links TRBV10-1 to TRBJ2-5, with D possibly TRBD1 on 5 matching bases. Deletions cut 7 bases from V and 5 bases from J, with 14 bases between. The CDR3 has 13 residues. Per germline, CDR1 WNHNN and CDR2 SYGVQD (reference sequence). CDR3: CASKVGVEETQYF. The CDR3 bases are TGCGCCAGCAAAGTAGGGGTTGAGGAGACCCAGTACTTC.

The sample holds many counts of this clonotype. The DNA of the CDR3 is TGTGCCAGCAGCTTAGGGGGACTAGCGGGAGGGAGAATTTACGGCGAGCAGTACTTC. Its translation: CASSLGGLAGGRIYGEQYF. The rearrangement uses TRBV11-2 and TRBJ2-7, with 16 bases lining up with TRBD2. Losses at the gene ends were 1 base for V and 6 bases for J; bases not matched to a gene: 12. Germline CDR1 SGHAT, CDR2 FQNNGV. This CDR3 region has 19 residues.

This clonotype was seen at least ten times. The rearrangement uses TRBV27 and TRBJ2-7; unclear D gene. This CDR3 spans 14 amino acids. V lost 5 bases, J lost 0 bases, and 11 bases lay in between. CDR1 is MNHEY, CDR2 SMNVEV, per germline (reference sequence). CDR3: CASSTLPGSYEQYF. CDR3 nucleotides: TGTGCCAGCAGTACTCTGCCAGGCTCCTACGAGCAGTACTTC.

This clonotype occurred many times. The chain has TRBV5-1 and TRBJ2-2; a weak D match, TRBD1 (5 bases). Germline V gene lookup returns CDR1 SGHRS and CDR2 YFSETQ. There are 15 residues in the CDR3. The V end lost 4 bases, the J end lost 4 bases, and 14 bases lay between the germline ends. CDR3 sequence reads: CASSIRHRGTGELFF. CDR3 bases: TGCGCCAGCAGCATTCGACATAGGGGCACCGGGGAGCTGTTTTTT.

In its sample, this clonotype was seen a few times. This rearrangement joins TRBV6-6 to TRBJ2-3; 7 bases are shared with TRBD2. V shed 0 bases and J 0 bases; nucleotides not matched to a gene: 12. Germline-derived CDR1 and CDR2 are MNHNY and SVGAGI (reference sequence). The CDR3 runs to 19 residues. CDR3 bases: TGTGCCAGCAGTTACTCGACCCTTTCAGCGGGACCTAGCACAGATACGCAGTATTTT. Protein: CASSYSTLSAGPSTDTQYF.

The chain joins TRBV11-2 to TRBJ2-1; D gene ambiguous. The length of the CDR3 is 14 residues. Germline V lookup: CDR1 SGHAT, CDR2 FQNNGV. V was pared by 5 bases and J by 6 bases, with 14 bases between. CDR3 sequence: CASSPRRAPNEQFF. In DNA form, the CDR3 reads TGTGCCAGCAGCCCTCGAAGGGCGCCCAATGAGCAGTTCTTC.

The sample holds a few counts of this clonotype. The chain is built from TRBV4-2 and TRBJ2-5; D gene uncertain. V was cut by 1 base and J by 2 bases, with 14 bases left in between. This CDR3 region has 16 residues. CDR1 and CDR2 from the germline V gene are LGHNA and YNFKEQ. CDR3 sequence (DNA): TGTGCCAGCAGCCAAGTTTACCAGATAGCACAAGAGACCCAGTACTTC. Translation gives CASSQVYQIAQETQYF.

The chain combines TRBV15 with TRBJ2-4; weak D call: TRBD1 (6 bases). Looked up from germline, CDR1 is LNHNV and CDR2 is YYDKDF (reference sequence). The V end was cut by 0 bases, the J end by 5 bases, with 17 bases between. CDR3 size: 17 residues. The CDR3 is CATSRDLGQAGENIQYF. The CDR3 bases are TGTGCCACCAGCAGAGACCTAGGACAAGCAGGGGAAAACATTCAGTACTTC.

Ten or more counts support this clonotype. V is TRBV7-2 and J is TRBJ2-1; 7 positions match TRBD2. Germline assignment: CDR1 SGHTA and CDR2 FQGNSA. The V gene end was trimmed by 5 bases and the J gene end by 15 bases; junction bases not matched to a gene: 10. The CDR3 has 12 residues. The CDR3: CASSTGLEVVFF. The CDR3 DNA sequence: TGTGCCAGCAGCACCGGACTAGAAGTGGTGTTCTTC.

This clonotype was found many times. This chain joins TRBV30 and TRBJ1-1, with 8 bases matching TRBD1. The V gene end was trimmed by 4 bases and the J gene end by 2 bases; junction bases not matched to a gene: 6. Germline V gene sequence: CDR1 GTSNPN, CDR2 SVGIG (reference sequence). The CDR3 loop spans 14 amino acids. In DNA, the CDR3 is TGTGCCTGGACCCGGACAGGGTTAAACACTGAAGCTTTCTTT. Amino acids: CAWTRTGLNTEAFF.

Ten or more counts support this clonotype. The rearrangement uses TRBV12-3 or TRBV12-4 and TRBJ2-5; D unresolved. The V end lost 2 bases, the J end lost 1 base, and 8 bases lay between the germline ends. The CDR3 totals 14 residues. The CDR3 nucleotides read TGTGCCAGCAGTTTAATGACCTTCCAAGAGACCCAGTACTTC. Translating gives CASSLMTFQETQYF.

V is TRBV7-9 and J is TRBJ1-1, with D perhaps TRBD1 (6 bases). Germline V gene data show CDR1 as SEHNR and CDR2 as FQNEAQ (reference sequence). The CDR3 has 13 residues. The V end was cut by 5 bases, the J end by 10 bases, with 17 bases between. The CDR3 DNA sequence: TGTGCCAGCAGCCCGGGCGGACAGCCTAGAGCTTTCTTT. Translating gives CASSPGGQPRAFF.

The chain couples TRBV12-3 or TRBV12-4 to TRBJ1-2, with a weak D call TRBD1 (6 bases). The CDR3 covers 13 residues. Trimming removed 4 bases at V and 3 bases at J, with 9 bases between. The CDR3 protein is CASSSNRDYGYTF. The CDR3, as DNA: TGTGCCAGCAGTTCGAACAGGGACTATGGCTACACCTTC.

This clonotype turned up a few times. The chain has TRBV19 and TRBJ2-1; 10 bases align to TRBD2. The V and J ends lost 4 bases and 6 bases, in that order; junction bases with no gene match: 6. The CDR3 totals 15 residues. CDR1 is LNHDA and CDR2 is SQIVND in the germline V gene (reference sequence). In nucleotides, the CDR3 is TGTGCCAGTAGTAAAACGGGACTAGCGATCAATGAGCAGTTCTTC. It translates to CASSKTGLAINEQFF.

DNA of the CDR3: TGTGCCAGCAGTTACGTCGAGGCCAGCACGAATTCACCCCTCCACTTT. It is translated as CASSYVEASTNSPLHF. The rearrangement links TRBV6-5 to TRBJ1-6; D gene unclear. The CDR3 has 16 residues. CDR1 MNHEY and CDR2 SVGAGI come from the germline V gene. V lost 2 bases and J 7 bases, leaving 15 bases between the germline ends.

This clonotype was detected ten times or more. V is TRBV7-6 and J is TRBJ2-3; D call uncertain. The germline V gene encodes CDR1 SGHVS and CDR2 FNYEAQ. Trimming pared 4 bases from V and 4 bases from J, leaving 6 bases between. The CDR3 covers 12 residues. The CDR3 nucleotides are TGTGCCAGCAGCTCCATCCCAGATACGCAGTATTTT. Residues: CASSSIPDTQYF. Drawing the rest from reference TRBV7-6 and TRBJ2-3, the complete variable domain is GAGVSQSPRYKVTKRGQDVALRCDPISGHVSLYWYRQALGQGPEFLTYFNYEAQQDKSGLPNDRFSAERPEGSISTLTIQRTEQRDSAMYRCASSSIPDTQYFGPGTRLTVL.

This clonotype was detected ten times or more. At one end, the junction sequence differs from germline, possibly due to a read error. The chain is built from TRBV20-1 and TRBJ1-2; maybe TRBD1 (5 bases). In germline, CDR1 is DFQATT, CDR2 SNEGSKA (reference sequence). The CDR3 has 17 amino acids. The chain's CDR3 is CSATGLTEHTYYYGNTF. CDR3 nucleotide sequence: TGCAGTGCTACGGGCTTGACAGAACACACTTACTATTATGGCAACACCTTC.

The J gene is TRBJ1-2, the V gene TRBV28, with TRBD1 as a possible D gene (6 bases). The CDR3 has 12 amino acids. CDR1 is MDHEN, CDR2 SYDVKM, per germline. V gave up 5 bases and J gave up 5 bases, with 9 bases separating them. The CDR3 coding sequence is TGTGCCAGCAGTCGACAGGATTATGGCTACACCTTC. It encodes CASSRQDYGYTF.

This clonotype turned up a few times. The V and J genes are TRBV6-2 or TRBV6-3 and TRBJ2-3; 11 positions match TRBD2. The CDR3 has 16 amino acids. The ends lost 4 bases at V and 6 bases at J; junction bases unmatched: 9. Looked up from germline, CDR1 is MNHEY and CDR2 is SVGEGT. CDR3 nucleotide sequence: TGTGCCAGCAGTTCCGTCCTAGCGGGAGGCTGGGATACGCAGTATTTT. Its protein product is CASSSVLAGGWDTQYF.